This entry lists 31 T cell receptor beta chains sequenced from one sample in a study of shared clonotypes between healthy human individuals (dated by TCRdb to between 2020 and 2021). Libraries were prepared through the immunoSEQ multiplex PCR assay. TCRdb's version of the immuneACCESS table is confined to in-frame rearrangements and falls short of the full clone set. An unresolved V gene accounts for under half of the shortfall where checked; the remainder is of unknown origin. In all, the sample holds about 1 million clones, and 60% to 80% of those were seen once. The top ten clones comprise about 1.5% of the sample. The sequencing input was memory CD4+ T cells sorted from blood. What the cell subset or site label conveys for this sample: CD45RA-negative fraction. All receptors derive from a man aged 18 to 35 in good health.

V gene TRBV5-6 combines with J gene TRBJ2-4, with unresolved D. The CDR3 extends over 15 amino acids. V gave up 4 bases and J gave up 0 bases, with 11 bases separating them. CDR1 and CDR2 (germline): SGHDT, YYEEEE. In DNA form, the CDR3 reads TGTGCCAGCAGCGAATGGGTTGTAGCCAAAAACATTCAGTACTTC. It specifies CASSEWVVAKNIQYF. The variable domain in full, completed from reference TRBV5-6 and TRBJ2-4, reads DAGVTQSPTHLIKTRGQQVTLRCSPKSGHDTVSWYQQALGQGPQFIFQYYEEEERQRGNFPDRFSGHQFPNYSSELNVNALLLGDSALYLCASSEWVVAKNIQYFGAGTRLSVL.

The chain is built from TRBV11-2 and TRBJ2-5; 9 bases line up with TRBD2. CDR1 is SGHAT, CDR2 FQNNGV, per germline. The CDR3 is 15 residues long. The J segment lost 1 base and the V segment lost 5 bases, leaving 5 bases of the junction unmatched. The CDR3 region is CASSTRLAAQETQYF. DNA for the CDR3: TGTGCCAGCAGCACCAGACTAGCGGCCCAAGAGACCCAGTACTTC.

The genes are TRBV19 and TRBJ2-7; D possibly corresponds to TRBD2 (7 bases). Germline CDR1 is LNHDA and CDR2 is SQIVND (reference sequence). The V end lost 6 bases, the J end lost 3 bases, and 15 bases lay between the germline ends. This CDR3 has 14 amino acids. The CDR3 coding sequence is TGTGCCAGTAGAGGGCGGGGGCCTCTCTACGAGCAGTACTTC. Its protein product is CASRGRGPLYEQYF.

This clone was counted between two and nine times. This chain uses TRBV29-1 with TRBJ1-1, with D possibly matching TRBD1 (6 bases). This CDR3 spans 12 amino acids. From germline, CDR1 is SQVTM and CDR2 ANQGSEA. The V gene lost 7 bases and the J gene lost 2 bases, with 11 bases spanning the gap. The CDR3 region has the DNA TGCAGCGGTACAGGGATAAACACTGAAGCTTTCTTT. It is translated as CSGTGINTEAFF.

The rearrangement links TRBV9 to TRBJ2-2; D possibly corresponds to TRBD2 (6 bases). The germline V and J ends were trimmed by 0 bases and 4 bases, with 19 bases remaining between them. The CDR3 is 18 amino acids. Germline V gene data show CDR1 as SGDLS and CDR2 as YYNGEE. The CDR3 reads CASSVGGSGSASTGELFF. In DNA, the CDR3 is TGTGCCAGCAGCGTAGGGGGTAGCGGAAGCGCGAGCACCGGGGAGCTGTTTTTT.

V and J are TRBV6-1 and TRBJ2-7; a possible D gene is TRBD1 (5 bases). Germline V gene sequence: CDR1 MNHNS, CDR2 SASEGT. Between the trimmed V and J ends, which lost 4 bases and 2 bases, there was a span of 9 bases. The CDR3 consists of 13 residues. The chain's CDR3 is CASSGTPTYEQYF. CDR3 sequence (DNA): TGTGCCAGCAGTGGGACACCTACCTACGAGCAGTACTTC.

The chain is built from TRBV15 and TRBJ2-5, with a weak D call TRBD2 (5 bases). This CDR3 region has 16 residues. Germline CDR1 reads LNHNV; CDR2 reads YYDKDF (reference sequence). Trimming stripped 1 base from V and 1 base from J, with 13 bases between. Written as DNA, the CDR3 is TGTGCCACCAGCAGAGGTGGTAGCGTGGTCCAAGAGACCCAGTACTTC. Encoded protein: CATSRGGSVVQETQYF.

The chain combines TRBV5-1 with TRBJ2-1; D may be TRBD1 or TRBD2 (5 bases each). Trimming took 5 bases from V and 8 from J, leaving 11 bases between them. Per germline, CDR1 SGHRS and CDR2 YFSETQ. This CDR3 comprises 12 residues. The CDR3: CASSDRGHEQFF. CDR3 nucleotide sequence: TGCGCCAGCAGTGATAGGGGACATGAGCAGTTCTTC.

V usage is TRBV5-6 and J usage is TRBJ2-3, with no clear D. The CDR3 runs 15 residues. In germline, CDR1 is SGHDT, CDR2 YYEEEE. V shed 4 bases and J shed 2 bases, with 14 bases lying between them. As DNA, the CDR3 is TGTGCCAGCAGCATGGTGGCGGTTTCCACAGATACGCAGTATTTT. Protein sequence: CASSMVAVSTDTQYF.

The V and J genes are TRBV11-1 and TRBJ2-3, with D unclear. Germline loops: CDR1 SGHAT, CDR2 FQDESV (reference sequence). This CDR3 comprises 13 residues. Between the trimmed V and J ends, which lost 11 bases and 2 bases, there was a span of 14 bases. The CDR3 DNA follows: TGTGCCGCCAGGCCACCTAACACAGATACGCAGTATTTT. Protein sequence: CAARPPNTDTQYF.

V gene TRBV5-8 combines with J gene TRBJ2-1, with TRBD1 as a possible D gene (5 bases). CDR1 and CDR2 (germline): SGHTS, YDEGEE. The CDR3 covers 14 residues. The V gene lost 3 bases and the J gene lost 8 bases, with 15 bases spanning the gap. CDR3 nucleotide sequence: TGTGCCAGCAGCTCCCTTTCAGGGTTGTATGAGCAGTTCTTC. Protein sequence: CASSSLSGLYEQFF.

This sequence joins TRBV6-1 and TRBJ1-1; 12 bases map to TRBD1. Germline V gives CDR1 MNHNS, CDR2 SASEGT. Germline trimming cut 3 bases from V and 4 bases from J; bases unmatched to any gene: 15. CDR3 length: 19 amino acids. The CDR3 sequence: CASSDFKPGTGGFPTEAFF. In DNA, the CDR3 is TGTGCCAGCAGTGACTTTAAACCCGGGACAGGGGGCTTCCCCACTGAAGCTTTCTTT.

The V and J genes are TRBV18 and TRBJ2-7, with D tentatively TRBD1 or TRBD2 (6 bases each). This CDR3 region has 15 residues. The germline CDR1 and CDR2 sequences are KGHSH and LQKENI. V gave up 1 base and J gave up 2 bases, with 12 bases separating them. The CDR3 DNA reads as TGTGCCAGCTCACCACAAGAGGGGGGCCCCTACGAGCAGTACTTC. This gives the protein CASSPQEGGPYEQYF.

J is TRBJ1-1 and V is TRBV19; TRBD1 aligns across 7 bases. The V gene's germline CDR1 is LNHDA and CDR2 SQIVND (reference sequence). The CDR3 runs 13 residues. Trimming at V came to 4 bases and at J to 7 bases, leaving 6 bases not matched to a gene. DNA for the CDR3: TGTGCCAGTAGTACGACAGGGTACGGTGAAGCTTTCTTT. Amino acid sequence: CASSTTGYGEAFF.

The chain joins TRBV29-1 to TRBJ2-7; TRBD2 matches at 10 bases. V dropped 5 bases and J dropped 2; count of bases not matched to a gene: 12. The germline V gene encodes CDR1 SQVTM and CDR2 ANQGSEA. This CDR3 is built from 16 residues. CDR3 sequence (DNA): TGCAGCGTTCAAACCCCCCTAGCGGGGGATGCCTACGAGCAGTACTTC. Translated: CSVQTPLAGDAYEQYF.

The CDR3 bases are TGTGCCAGCAGAATCGACAGCGTCTATAATTCACCCCTCCACTTT. Amino acids: CASRIDSVYNSPLHF. The chain joins TRBV6-1 to TRBJ1-6; possibly TRBD1 for D (5 bases). Germline CDR1 reads MNHNS; CDR2 reads SASEGT. CDR3 length equals 15 residues. With 6 bases removed from V and 3 bases from J, the gap between germline ends came to 12 bases.

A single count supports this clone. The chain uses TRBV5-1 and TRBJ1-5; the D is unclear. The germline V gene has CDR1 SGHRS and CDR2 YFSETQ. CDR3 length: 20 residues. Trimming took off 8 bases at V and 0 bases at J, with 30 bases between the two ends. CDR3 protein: CARIPVPPKQADYSNQPQHF. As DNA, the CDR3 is TGCGCCAGAATCCCCGTCCCCCCCAAGCAAGCAGACTATAGCAATCAGCCCCAGCATTTT.

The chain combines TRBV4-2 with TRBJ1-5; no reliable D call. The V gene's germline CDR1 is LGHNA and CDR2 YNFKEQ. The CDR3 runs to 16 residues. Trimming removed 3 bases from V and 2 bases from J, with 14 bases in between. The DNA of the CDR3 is TGTGCCAGCAGCCACCTAGGAGGCGGGGGCAATCAGCCCCAGCATTTT. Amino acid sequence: CASSHLGGGGNQPQHF.

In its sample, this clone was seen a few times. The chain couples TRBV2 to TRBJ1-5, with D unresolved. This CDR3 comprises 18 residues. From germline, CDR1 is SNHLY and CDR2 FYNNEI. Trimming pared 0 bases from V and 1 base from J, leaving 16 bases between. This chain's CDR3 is CASSEAYTLWGSNQPQHF. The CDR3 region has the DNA TGTGCCAGCAGTGAAGCCTACACCTTGTGGGGAAGCAATCAGCCCCAGCATTTT.

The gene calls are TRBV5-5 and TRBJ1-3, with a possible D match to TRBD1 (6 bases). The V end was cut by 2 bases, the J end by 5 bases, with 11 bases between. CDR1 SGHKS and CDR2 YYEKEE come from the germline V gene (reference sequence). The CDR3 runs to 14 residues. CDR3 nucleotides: TGTGCCAGCAGCTTACCGGACAGTCGAAACACCATATATTTT. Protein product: CASSLPDSRNTIYF.

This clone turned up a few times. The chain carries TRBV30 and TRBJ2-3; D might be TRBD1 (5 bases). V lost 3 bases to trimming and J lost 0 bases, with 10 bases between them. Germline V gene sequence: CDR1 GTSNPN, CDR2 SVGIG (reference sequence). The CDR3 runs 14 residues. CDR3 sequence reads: CAWRQGISTDTQYF. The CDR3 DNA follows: TGTGCCTGGAGGCAGGGTATTAGCACAGATACGCAGTATTTT.

The CDR3 DNA reads as TGTGCCAGCAGCGACCAAACGGCCTACAATGAGCAGTTCTTC. It yields the protein CASSDQTAYNEQFF. This rearrangement joins TRBV11-3 to TRBJ2-1, with D unresolved. This CDR3 has 14 residues. V lost 5 bases and J 2 bases, leaving 10 bases between the germline ends. The V gene's germline CDR1 is SGHNT and CDR2 YENEEA.

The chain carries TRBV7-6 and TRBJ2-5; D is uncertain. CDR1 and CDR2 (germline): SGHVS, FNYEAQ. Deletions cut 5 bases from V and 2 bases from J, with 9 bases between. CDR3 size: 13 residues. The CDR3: CASSVIVQETQYF. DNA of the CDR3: TGTGCCAGCAGCGTCATAGTACAAGAGACCCAGTACTTC.

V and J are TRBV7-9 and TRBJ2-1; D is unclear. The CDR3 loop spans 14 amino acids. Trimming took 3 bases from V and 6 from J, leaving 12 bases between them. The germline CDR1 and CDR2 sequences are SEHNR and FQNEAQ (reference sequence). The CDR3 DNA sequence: TGTGCCAGCAGCTTGGAGAGTCATGTCAATGAGCAGTTCTTC. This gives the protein CASSLESHVNEQFF.

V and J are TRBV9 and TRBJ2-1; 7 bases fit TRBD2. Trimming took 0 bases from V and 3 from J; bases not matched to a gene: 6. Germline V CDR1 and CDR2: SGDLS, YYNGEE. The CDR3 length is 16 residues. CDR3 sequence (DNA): TGTGCCAGCAGCGTAGAGGATCGCGGGAGCTACAATGAGCAGTTCTTC. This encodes CASSVEDRGSYNEQFF. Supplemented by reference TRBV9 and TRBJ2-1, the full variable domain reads DSGVTQTPKHLITATGQRVTLRCSPRSGDLSVYWYQQSLDQGLQFLIQYYNGEERAKGNILERFSAQQFPDLHSELNLSSLELGDSALYFCASSVEDRGSYNEQFFGPGTRLTVL.

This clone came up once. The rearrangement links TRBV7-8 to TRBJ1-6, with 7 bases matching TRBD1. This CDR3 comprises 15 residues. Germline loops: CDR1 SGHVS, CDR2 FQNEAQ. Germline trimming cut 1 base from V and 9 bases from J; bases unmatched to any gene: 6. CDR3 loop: CASSLVAAGGSPLHF. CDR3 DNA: TGTGCCAGCAGCTTAGTTGCAGCAGGGGGTTCACCCCTCCACTTT.

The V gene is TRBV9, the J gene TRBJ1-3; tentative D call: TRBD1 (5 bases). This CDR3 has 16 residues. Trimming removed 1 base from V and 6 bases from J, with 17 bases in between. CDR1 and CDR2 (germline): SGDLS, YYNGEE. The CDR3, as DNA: TGTGCCAGCAGCGTAAAGGGGTATCAAAGCGAAAACACCATATATTTT. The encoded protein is CASSVKGYQSENTIYF.

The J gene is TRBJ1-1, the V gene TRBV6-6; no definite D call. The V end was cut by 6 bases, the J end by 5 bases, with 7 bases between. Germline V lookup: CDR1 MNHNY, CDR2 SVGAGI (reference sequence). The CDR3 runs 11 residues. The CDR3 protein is CASSPSTEAFF. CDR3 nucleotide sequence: TGTGCCAGCAGCCCTTCTACTGAAGCTTTCTTT.

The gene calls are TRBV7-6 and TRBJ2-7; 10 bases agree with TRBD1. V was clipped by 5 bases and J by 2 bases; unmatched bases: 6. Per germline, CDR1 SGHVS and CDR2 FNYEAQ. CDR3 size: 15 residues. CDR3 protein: CASSPGGTGAYEQYF. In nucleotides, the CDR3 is TGTGCCAGCAGCCCGGGGGGGACAGGGGCCTACGAGCAGTACTTC.

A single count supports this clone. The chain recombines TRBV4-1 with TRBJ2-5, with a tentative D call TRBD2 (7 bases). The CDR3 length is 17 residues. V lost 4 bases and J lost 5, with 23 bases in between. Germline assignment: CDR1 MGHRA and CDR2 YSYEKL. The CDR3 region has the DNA TGCGCCAGCAGCCGCCAGTCGGGTAGGGGGGGTCGGGAGACCCAGTACTTC. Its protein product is CASSRQSGRGGRETQYF.

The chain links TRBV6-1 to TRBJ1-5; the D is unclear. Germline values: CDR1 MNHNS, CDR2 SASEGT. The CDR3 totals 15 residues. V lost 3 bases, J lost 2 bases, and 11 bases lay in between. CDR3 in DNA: TGTGCCAGCAGTGACAGAGGGTTCGGCAATCAGCCCCAGCATTTT. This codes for CASSDRGFGNQPQHF.